The 8 T cell receptor beta chains below all came from one sample that was sequenced in a study of vaccination effects on CD4 cells after COVID-19 (dated by TCRdb to between 2022 and 2023). The antigens of these receptors remain unknown. In the ViraFEST assay, PBMC were stimulated with viral peptide pools, and TCR sequencing was then used to find antigen-specific CD4+ T cell clonotypes based on their expansion. After more than nine days of culture, CD4+ T cells were isolated with the EasySep CD4+ T cell isolation kit. The absence of prior SARS-CoV-2 infection in healthy vaccine recipients was confirmed by negative nucleocapsid antibodies before and after vaccination. Library preparation employed the immunoSEQ multiplex PCR assay. Drawn from immuneACCESS, this table holds only the in-frame rearrangements with V and J called that TCRdb kept. Clones are partly lost; checked studies trace under half to an unresolved V gene and leave the rest unexplained. The sample yields 35,000 to 45,000 clones; roughly 66% were counted once. The top ten constitute 15% of the sample.

The material sequenced was CD4+ T cells from PBMCs cultured with HCoV-OC43 spike peptides, taken before COVID-19 vaccination. The cell subset or site label here, explained by the study, means: HCoV-OC43 spike overlapping peptide pool stimulation. These receptors were obtained from a human donor who received a COVID-19 vaccine.

V is TRBV5-6 and J is TRBJ1-5, with TRBD1 identical over 7 bases. Germline V CDR1 and CDR2: SGHDT, YYEEEE. After removal of 4 bases from V and 2 bases from J, the junction contained 9 bases not matched to a gene. The CDR3 contains 16 residues. The CDR3 DNA follows: TGTGCCAGCAGCCGAGGAGGGGGCCCGGGCAATCAGCCCCAGCATTTT. It is translated as CASSRGGGPGNQPQHF.

This clone was seen more than once but under ten times. The chain couples TRBV5-4 to TRBJ2-3; D is ambiguous. The CDR3 has 16 residues. The V end lost 1 base, the J end lost 3 bases, and 15 bases lay between the germline ends. The germline V gene has CDR1 SGHNT and CDR2 YYREEE (reference sequence). DNA of the CDR3: TGTGCCAGCAGCTTGAGGTCACACCAGAGGACAGATACGCAGTATTTT. It encodes CASSLRSHQRTDTQYF.

This chain connects TRBV3-1 (or the pseudogene TRBV3-2) to TRBJ2-3; 13 bases map to TRBD2. V lost 4 bases to trimming and J lost 4 bases; unmatched junction nucleotides: 5. The V gene's germline CDR1 is LGHDT and CDR2 YNNKEL (reference sequence). CDR3 length: 16 residues. The CDR3 is CASSLGLAGISDTQYF. The CDR3 DNA reads TGTGCCAGCAGCCTGGGACTAGCGGGGATCTCAGATACGCAGTATTTT.

The chain couples TRBV12-5 to TRBJ2-2; 13 bases align to TRBD2. This CDR3 has 24 residues. The germline CDR1 and CDR2 sequences are LGHNT and FRNRAP. The V segment lost 0 bases and the J segment 3 bases; nucleotides outside the gene matches: 22. The CDR3 nucleotides read TGTGCTAGTGGTTTGGTAAGGGGGGCGCTCCCTCGGACTAGCGGGAGTAGGGACACCGGGGAGCTGTTTTTT. Translating gives CASGLVRGALPRTSGSRDTGELFF.

The genes are TRBV5-1 and TRBJ2-3, with TRBD2 matching over 11 bases. CDR1 and CDR2 (germline): SGHRS, YFSETQ. V shed 0 bases and J 5 bases; nucleotides not matched to a gene: 8. The CDR3 is 17 residues long. CDR3 residues: CASSLARTSGFRDTQYF. CDR3 nucleotides: TGCGCCAGCAGCTTGGCTCGGACTAGCGGGTTTCGAGATACGCAGTATTTT.

Comment on this clone: A junction end diverges from the germline sequence, so it may reflect a read error. The genes are TRBV11-1 and TRBJ2-7; the match to TRBD1 covers 9 bases. Germline V gene lookup returns CDR1 SGHAT and CDR2 FQDESV (reference sequence). CDR3 length: 11 amino acids. The CDR3, as DNA: TGTGCCAGCAGCGTCGGGACAGGGCCGAACTTC. It specifies CASSVGTGPNF. Complete variable domain (other parts from reference TRBV11-1 and TRBJ2-7): EAEVAQSPRYKITEKSQAVAFWCDPISGHATLYWYRQILGQGPELLVQFQDESVVDDSQLPKDRFSAERLKGVDSTLKIQPAELGDSAMYLCASSVGTGPNFGPGTRLTVT.

In the case of this clone: A junction end diverges from the germline sequence, so it may reflect a read error. V is TRBV3-1 (or the pseudogene TRBV3-2) and J is TRBJ1-2; TRBD1 agrees at 8 bases. Germline V lookup: CDR1 LGHDT, CDR2 YNNKEL (reference sequence). CDR3 length: 18 amino acids. The CDR3 reads CASSEEGIRQGTNYGYTF. The CDR3 DNA reads TGTGCCAGCAGCGAAGAAGGGATAAGACAGGGGACTAACTATGGCTACACCTTC.

This clone came up a few times. This chain links TRBV10-3 with TRBJ1-3; 10 nucleotides align to TRBD1. This CDR3 spans 13 amino acids. Unmatched junction bases numbered 1, after V lost 9 bases and J lost 2 bases. CDR1 is ENHRY and CDR2 is SYGVKD in the germline V gene. Here the CDR3 reads CAMTGGPGNTIYF. CDR3 DNA sequence: TGTGCCATGACAGGGGGCCCTGGAAACACCATATATTTT.